A selection of T cell receptor beta chains follows, all from one sample in a study of human CD8 memory T cell subsets. TCRdb processed the 5' RACE reads again and assigns one entry to each CDR3 protein, with no DNA. The table for this sample gives more than 9,000 distinct CDR3 sequences. The sequencing input was CD8+ T cells from PBMCs. The receptors come from a human donor in good health. Both conserved end residues are part of each CDR3. Not every row has a clone size; where given, it reads once, few, many or a size class.

j_gene,v_gene,abundance,CDR3aa
TRBJ1-2,TRBV4-1,NA,CASSQEPRGDGYTF
TRBJ2-1,TRBV28,NA,CASSGLTEDNEQFF
TRBJ2-1,TRBV4-1,NA,CASSQGTGPKEKQFF
TRBJ2-7,TRBV10-2,NA,CASSYTLRGDSVEQYF
TRBJ2-1,TRBV19,NA,CASSPGQGVVWEQFF
TRBJ2-6,TRBV4-3,medium-sized,CASSQDHGPDSLFSGANVLTF
TRBJ2-2,TRBV6-2/TRBV6-3,medium-sized,CASSLGLAELFF
TRBJ2-1,TRBV9,NA,CASSAPSGSYNEQFF
TRBJ2-7,TRBV15,NA,CATSSRDGSYEQYF
TRBJ1-1,TRBV7-8,NA,CASSLVRGGRTEAFF
TRBJ1-1,TRBV3-1,NA,CASSVSQGNTEAFF
TRBJ2-7,TRBV28,NA,CASTMDRGSAEQYF
TRBJ1-5,TRBV27,NA,CASRDLQGNSNQPQHF
TRBJ1-1,TRBV11-2,NA,CASSPGGTEAFF
TRBJ2-1,TRBV4-1,NA,CASSLDKNEQFF
TRBJ2-7,TRBV7-2,NA,CASSALTSGGARAYEQYF
TRBJ2-1,TRBV13,NA,CASSLVQTGMTWNEQFF
TRBJ1-4,TRBV7-2,NA,CASSLGQFATNEKLFF
TRBJ2-5,TRBV29-1,NA,CSFAQVYQETQYF
TRBJ1-4,TRBV9,NA,CASSVGVREKLFF
TRBJ2-1,TRBV9,NA,CASSLRAALDEQFF
TRBJ1-1,TRBV7-9,medium-sized,CATAGSGFGTEAFF
TRBJ2-7,TRBV7-3,NA,CASSLSSGSSYEQYF
TRBJ1-6,TRBV20-1,NA,CSARAIEQGNNSPLHF
TRBJ2-5,TRBV7-9,NA,CASSLVMQETQYF
TRBJ1-5,TRBV4-1,medium-sized,CASSQGESSNQPQHF
TRBJ1-2,TRBV11-2,medium-sized,CASSVLGERGYTF
TRBJ2-5,TRBV10-2,NA,CASSDPREVLLAGDETQYF